These T cell receptor beta chains were read from a single sample in a study of cytomegalovirus exposure and HLA in healthy donors. Data came from immunoSEQ multiplex PCR; TCRdb stores just in-frame clones and leaves some out. The data hold 150,000 to 200,000 clones, with roughly four fifths observed a single time. Sequencing used PBMCs. These receptors were taken from a man aged 25 to 40 in good health and CMV-seronegative. Both conserved end residues are part of each CDR3. Each record gives: J gene, clone size, V gene, D gene, CDR3 DNA, CDR3 protein. A D gene is named only where the DNA matches it firmly. Not all rows give a size; the values are once, few, many and, for expanded clones, a class.

J: TRBJ2-1; size: -; V: TRBV9; D: -; DNA: TGTGCCAGCAGCCTCCGGGGCCAGGGGAAGAATGAGCAGTTCTTC; CDR3: CASSLRGQGKNEQFF
J: TRBJ2-1; size: -; V: TRBV28; D: -; DNA: TGTGCCAGCCGTATCCAAGGAGACTACCACAATGAGCAGTTCTTC; CDR3: CASRIQGDYHNEQFF
J: TRBJ1-2; size: -; V: TRBV6-1; D: TRBD1; DNA: TGTGCCAGCAGTGTCCGGGACAGGGTAGGCGGCTACACCTTC; CDR3: CASSVRDRVGGYTF
J: TRBJ1-2; size: -; V: TRBV29-1; D: TRBD1; DNA: TGCAGCGTGCCGGGACAGGGGAACTATGGCTACACCTTC; CDR3: CSVPGQGNYGYTF
J: TRBJ2-3; size: -; V: TRBV7-9; D: -; DNA: TGTGCCAGCAGCCGTTCGGGGGAACTAGATGATACGCAGTATTTT; CDR3: CASSRSGELDDTQYF
J: TRBJ1-5; size: -; V: TRBV2; D: -; DNA: TGTGCCAGCAGTGGAGATGGTCGCAATCAGCCCCAGCATTTT; CDR3: CASSGDGRNQPQHF
J: TRBJ2-5; size: -; V: TRBV7-9; D: -; DNA: TGTGCCAGCAGCCCATTACGGGGGTCCCAAGAGACCCAGTACTTC; CDR3: CASSPLRGSQETQYF
J: TRBJ2-2; size: -; V: TRBV28; D: TRBD2; DNA: TGTGCCAGCAGACGCGGGGTAGCGGGCTTCACCGGGGAGCTGTTTTTT; CDR3: CASRRGVAGFTGELFF
J: TRBJ2-2; size: once; V: TRBV14; D: -; DNA: TGTGCCAGCAGCCGGCCGGGACATAACACCGGGGAGCTGTTTTTT; CDR3: CASSRPGHNTGELFF
J: TRBJ2-7; size: -; V: TRBV4-1; D: TRBD1; DNA: TGCGCCAGCAGCCAAGGGGCGGACAGGGTGACCTACGAGCAGTACTTC; CDR3: CASSQGADRVTYEQYF
J: TRBJ2-7; size: -; V: TRBV6-5; D: -; DNA: TGTGCCAGCCGTACAGAGCACGAGCAGTACTTC; CDR3: CASRTEHEQYF
J: TRBJ2-7; size: -; V: TRBV29-1; D: TRBD1; DNA: TGCAGCGTTGGGGGATACCGGGACAGGGGAGAAGAGCAGTACTTC; CDR3: CSVGGYRDRGEEQYF
J: TRBJ2-1; size: -; V: TRBV5-1; D: -; DNA: TGCGCCAGCAGCCCCGGCCCTAGCGCCTACAATGAGCAGTTCTTC; CDR3: CASSPGPSAYNEQFF
J: TRBJ2-2; size: -; V: TRBV9; D: TRBD2; DNA: TGTGCCAGCAGCGTAGATGGATCGGCGGGAGTGTTGACCGGGGAGCTGTTTTTT; CDR3: CASSVDGSAGVLTGELFF
J: TRBJ2-7; size: -; V: TRBV6-5; D: -; DNA: TGTGCCAGCAGTTACATGGGCGACGAGCAGTACTTC; CDR3: CASSYMGDEQYF
J: TRBJ1-2; size: -; V: TRBV7-9; D: -; DNA: TGTGCCAGCAGCCCTACGACGGGAGGTTGGGGCTACACCTTC; CDR3: CASSPTTGGWGYTF
J: TRBJ1-1; size: -; V: TRBV27; D: -; DNA: TGTGCCAGCAGTCCTGGGACACACACTGAAGCTTTCTTT; CDR3: CASSPGTHTEAFF
J: TRBJ1-1; size: -; V: TRBV20-1; D: -; DNA: TGCAGTGCTAGGGGGGGGACAATAGGCTTCTTT; CDR3: CSARGGTIGFF
J: TRBJ1-2; size: -; V: TRBV5-1; D: TRBD1; DNA: TGCGCCAGCAGCGGCGGACAGGGGGCGAATGGCTACACCTTC; CDR3: CASSGGQGANGYTF
J: TRBJ1-6; size: once; V: TRBV2; D: -; DNA: TGTGCCAGCAGTGAGATTGGGACATTTAATTCACCCCTCCACTTT; CDR3: CASSEIGTFNSPLHF
J: TRBJ1-5; size: -; V: TRBV2; D: -; DNA: TGTGCCAGCAGGGGAGGGAATCAGCCCCAGCATTTT; CDR3: CASRGGNQPQHF
J: TRBJ2-4; size: few; V: TRBV5-1; D: TRBD2; DNA: TGCGCCAGCAGCTTATGGGAGGGGAAAAACATTCAGTACTTC; CDR3: CASSLWEGKNIQYF
J: TRBJ1-2; size: once; V: TRBV19; D: -; DNA: TGTGCCAGTAACCCGACCCCAGGGGTAGGCTACACCTTC; CDR3: CASNPTPGVGYTF
J: TRBJ2-7; size: -; V: TRBV5-1; D: -; DNA: TGCGCCAGCAGCGGCGGATCCTACGAGCAGTACTTC; CDR3: CASSGGSYEQYF
J: TRBJ1-4; size: few; V: TRBV4-1; D: TRBD1; DNA: TGCGCCAGCAGCCAAGTCCTGACAGGGGGGAATGAAAAACTGTTTTTT; CDR3: CASSQVLTGGNEKLFF
J: TRBJ1-2; size: -; V: TRBV19; D: TRBD1; DNA: TGTGCCAGTAGATACAGGGGGGGTTATGGCTACACCTTC; CDR3: CASRYRGGYGYTF
J: TRBJ2-6; size: -; V: TRBV7-9; D: TRBD2; DNA: TGTGCCAGCAGCCCCATACTAGCGGGAGCAGGGGCCAACGTCCTGACTTTC; CDR3: CASSPILAGAGANVLTF
J: TRBJ1-2; size: -; V: TRBV2; D: -; DNA: TGTGCCAGCAGTGACAGGGCGGCAGATGGCTACACCTTC; CDR3: CASSDRAADGYTF
J: TRBJ1-1; size: -; V: TRBV27; D: TRBD1; DNA: TGTGCCAGCAGACTCGGACAGGGGGGGTCGCGAGCTTTCTTT; CDR3: CASRLGQGGSRAFF
J: TRBJ1-5; size: -; V: TRBV5-5; D: -; DNA: TGTGCCAGCAGTCAGGAGGGAGGGTATCAGCCCCAGCATTTT; CDR3: CASSQEGGYQPQHF
J: TRBJ1-1; size: -; V: TRBV19; D: TRBD1; DNA: TGTGCCAGTAGGTTGGACAGGGGGAATACTGAAGCTTTCTTT; CDR3: CASRLDRGNTEAFF
J: TRBJ1-5; size: -; V: TRBV27; D: -; DNA: TGTGCCAGCAGTTTATCGCGCGATCAGCCCCAGCATTTT; CDR3: CASSLSRDQPQHF
J: TRBJ2-3; size: -; V: TRBV29-1; D: -; DNA: TGCAGCGTTGAAGGGTGGGACAACAGACGGATGAGCACAGATACGCAGTATTTT; CDR3: CSVEGWDNRRMSTDTQYF
J: TRBJ1-1; size: -; V: TRBV18; D: -; DNA: TGTGCCAGCTCACCAGGAGCCTCCACTGAAGCTTTCTTT; CDR3: CASSPGASTEAFF
J: TRBJ2-7; size: -; V: TRBV5-1; D: -; DNA: TGCGCCAGCAGTCGTGGACTACAGGTCTCCTACGAGCAGTACTTC; CDR3: CASSRGLQVSYEQYF
J: TRBJ2-1; size: once; V: TRBV29-1; D: -; DNA: TGCAGCGTTGAAGGCGCACCGGGCTACAATGAGCAGTTCTTC; CDR3: CSVEGAPGYNEQFF
J: TRBJ1-3; size: once; V: TRBV7-2; D: TRBD1; DNA: TGTGCCAGCAGCCCAAGAGTGGGACAGGGAGAAAACACCATATATTTT; CDR3: CASSPRVGQGENTIYF
J: TRBJ1-6; size: -; V: TRBV28; D: -; DNA: TGTGCCAGCAGTTTGGAGGGGATGGGTAATTCACCCCTCCACTTT; CDR3: CASSLEGMGNSPLHF
J: TRBJ2-1; size: few; V: TRBV19; D: -; DNA: TGTGCCAGTAGTACAAGTATAGTAGGGGGCAATGAGCAGTTCTTC; CDR3: CASSTSIVGGNEQFF
J: TRBJ2-3; size: -; V: TRBV7-3; D: -; DNA: TGTGCCAGCAGCTTCACAGGGTTTACAGATACGCAGTATTTT; CDR3: CASSFTGFTDTQYF
J: TRBJ2-3; size: -; V: TRBV19; D: -; DNA: TGTGCCAGTAAAGCCGGGGTCGGCACAGATACGCAGTATTTT; CDR3: CASKAGVGTDTQYF
J: TRBJ1-1; size: -; V: TRBV14; D: -; DNA: TGTGCCAGCAGCCGCCTAACCGGTCCGGGGGGTTGG; CDR3: CASSRLTGPGGW
J: TRBJ2-1; size: -; V: TRBV5-5; D: TRBD2; DNA: TGTGCCAGCAGCTTGGCCGGCGGGACTAGCGGGACAAATGAGCAGTTCTTC; CDR3: CASSLAGGTSGTNEQFF
J: TRBJ1-2; size: -; V: TRBV20-1; D: TRBD1; DNA: TGCAGTGCCGCTACAGGGGATGGCTACACCTTC; CDR3: CSAATGDGYTF
J: TRBJ2-3; size: -; V: TRBV4-1; D: TRBD1; DNA: TGCGCCAGCAGCCAAGACCAGGGGGCCGGCACAGATACGCAGTATTTT; CDR3: CASSQDQGAGTDTQYF
J: TRBJ2-7; size: once; V: TRBV5-1; D: -; DNA: TGCGCCAGCAGCTTGGTCGAATTTGGGGCGTCTGGTCCCCACGAGCAGTACTTC; CDR3: CASSLVEFGASGPHEQYF
J: TRBJ2-3; size: -; V: TRBV7-3; D: TRBD2; DNA: TGTGCCAGCAGCTTAGAAGGGGGACTAGCTAACACAGATACGCAGTATTTT; CDR3: CASSLEGGLANTDTQYF
J: TRBJ1-4; size: -; V: TRBV5-1; D: -; DNA: TGCGCCAGCAGCCCTCAAGGGGCAACTAATGAAAAACTGTTTTTT; CDR3: CASSPQGATNEKLFF
J: TRBJ2-1; size: -; V: TRBV6-1; D: -; DNA: TGTGCCAGCAGTGAAGCTAGTTATCAGCGATACAATGAGCAGTTCTTC; CDR3: CASSEASYQRYNEQFF
J: TRBJ2-5; size: -; V: TRBV2; D: TRBD1; DNA: TGTGCCAGCAGTGAGGGACAGGGGACGGGCCAGTACTTC; CDR3: CASSEGQGTGQYF
J: TRBJ2-1; size: -; V: TRBV5-4; D: TRBD1; DNA: TGTGCCAGCAGCTCCAGGACAGGGAGAAATGAGCAGTTCTTC; CDR3: CASSSRTGRNEQFF
J: TRBJ2-3; size: -; V: TRBV5-4; D: -; DNA: TGTGCCAGCAGCTTGGCCGGGACAGATACGCAGTATTTT; CDR3: CASSLAGTDTQYF
J: TRBJ2-7; size: -; V: TRBV19; D: -; DNA: TGTGCCAGTAGTATCCCGGGTGATTCCTACGAGCAGTACTTC; CDR3: CASSIPGDSYEQYF
J: TRBJ2-1; size: -; V: TRBV5-1; D: -; DNA: TGCGCCAGCAGCTCCACGACTGATTCCTACAATGAGCAGTTCTTC; CDR3: CASSSTTDSYNEQFF
J: TRBJ2-5; size: -; V: TRBV6-5; D: -; DNA: TGTGCCAGCCGGAGGGACGTAGTCCAAGAGACCCAGTACTTC; CDR3: CASRRDVVQETQYF
J: TRBJ1-4; size: -; V: TRBV14; D: TRBD1; DNA: TGTGCCAGCAGCTCGCGACAGGGACATAAAGCAACTAATGAAAAACTGTTTTTT; CDR3: CASSSRQGHKATNEKLFF
J: TRBJ2-3; size: -; V: TRBV6-4; D: TRBD1; DNA: TGTGCCAGCAGTGTAACAGGGGCGAGCACAGATACGCAGTATTTT; CDR3: CASSVTGASTDTQYF